The 13 T cell receptor beta chains reported below all come from one sample, sequenced in a study of T cells in Graves' hyperthyroidism and ophthalmopathy. RNA transcripts gave rise to amplified TCR beta CDR3 regions. The HTBI primer set drove a first-round RT-PCR of the TCR CDR3. Via MiXCR, TCRdb re-called the multiplex PCR reads, giving one row per CDR3 protein. Among 500,000 to 600,000 distinct CDR3 sequences, 35% to 50% were seen once, and the ten largest hold around 44%. The material sequenced was peripheral blood or thyroid tissue (not recorded which). Receptors originate from an adult woman with Graves' disease, either hyperthyroidism or ophthalmopathy (not recorded which).

The CDR3 DNA reads TGCAGCGTTGAATCGGACAGGGGGCCCGGGGAGCTGTTTTTT. Its translation is CSVESDRGPGELFF. The genes are TRBV29-1 and TRBJ2-2; TRBD1 matches 11 bases. V dropped 2 bases and J dropped 6; count of bases not matched to a gene: 2. The CDR3 sequence is 14 residues long. Germline lookup yields CDR1 SQVTM and CDR2 ANQGSEA.

This clonotype was detected many times. This rearrangement joins TRBV29-1 to TRBJ1-2; D perhaps matches TRBD1 (6 bases). The CDR3 runs 12 residues. Per germline, CDR1 SQVTM and CDR2 ANQGSEA. V gave up 3 bases and J gave up 5 bases, with 10 bases separating them. CDR3 in DNA: TGCAGCGTTGAGGACAGCCTGTATGGCTACACCTTC. This gives the protein CSVEDSLYGYTF.

The chain has TRBV3-1 and TRBJ2-5, with TRBD1 matching over 8 bases. Germline V gene sequence: CDR1 LGHDT, CDR2 YNNKEL (reference sequence). The CDR3 covers 15 residues. The V and J ends lost 4 bases and 3 bases, in that order; junction bases with no gene match: 7. In DNA form, the CDR3 reads TGTGCCAGCAGCCCCCAGACAGGGGAAGAAGAGACCCAGTACTTC. Translating it yields CASSPQTGEEETQYF.

This clonotype was seen ten or more times. The chain employs TRBV7-2 and TRBJ1-5; 7 bases agree with TRBD1. V lost 1 base, J lost 5 bases, and 5 bases stayed unmatched. The CDR3 spans 15 residues. CDR1 and CDR2 (germline): SGHTA, FQGNSA. This CDR3 reads CASSLGPQGDQPQHF. DNA of the CDR3: TGTGCCAGCAGCTTAGGTCCCCAGGGGGATCAGCCCCAGCATTTT. The entire variable domain, with the rest obtained from reference TRBV7-2 and TRBJ1-5, is as follows: GAGVSQSPSNKVTEKGKDVELRCDPISGHTALYWYRQSLGQGLEFLIYFQGNSAPDKSGLPSDRFSAERTGGSVSTLTIQRTQQEDSAVYLCASSLGPQGDQPQHFGDGTRLSIL.

This clonotype was seen repeatedly, ten times or more. The V call is TRBV7-9, the J call TRBJ2-7; 10 bases map to TRBD1. The CDR3 is 14 residues long. The germline V gene encodes CDR1 SEHNR and CDR2 FQNEAQ (reference sequence). Trimming cost V 5 bases and J 4 bases; bases outside gene matches: 5. CDR3 sequence reads: CASSHRDRGYEQYF. The CDR3, as DNA: TGTGCCAGCAGCCACCGGGACAGGGGTTACGAGCAGTACTTC.

The V gene is TRBV24-1, the J gene TRBJ2-3, with D possibly being TRBD1 (6 bases). Germline CDR1 is KGHDR and CDR2 is SFDVKD. This CDR3 has 14 amino acids. Trimming shortened V by 9 bases and J by 4 bases, and 16 bases separated the two germline ends. The CDR3: CATSGTLVSDTQYF. The CDR3 DNA reads TGTGCCACCTCCGGGACACTGGTATCAGATACGCAGTATTTT.

The V gene is TRBV20-1, the J gene TRBJ2-7; TRBD2 matches 8 bases. There are 16 residues in the CDR3. Germline CDR1 DFQATT, CDR2 SNEGSKA (reference sequence). The V segment lost 5 bases and the J segment 2 bases; nucleotides outside the gene matches: 14. CDR3 coding DNA: TGCAGTGCTTCCCCCCTGCTAGGGACTAGTCCCTACGAGCAGTACTTC. Amino acids: CSASPLLGTSPYEQYF.

J is TRBJ1-2 and V is TRBV7-9, with D tentatively TRBD1 (5 bases). Germline V lookup: CDR1 SEHNR, CDR2 FQNEAQ (reference sequence). V was shortened by 3 bases and J by 7 bases, with 12 bases between the two germline ends. The CDR3 is 13 amino acids. The CDR3 reads CASSLAGFAGYTF. The CDR3 DNA is TGTGCCAGCAGCTTGGCAGGGTTTGCTGGCTACACCTTC.

This clonotype was counted a single time. The chain joins TRBV29-1 to TRBJ1-1; 7 bases are shared with TRBD1. Germline V gene data show CDR1 as SQVTM and CDR2 as ANQGSEA. V gave up 8 bases and J gave up 0 bases; unmatched junction bases: 3. CDR3 size: 12 residues. The CDR3 bases are TGCAGCTTCGACAGGGTGAACACTGAAGCTTTCTTT. It encodes CSFDRVNTEAFF.

This clonotype was found once. V is TRBV10-3 and J is TRBJ2-7; TRBD1 matches 9 bases. J gave up 3 bases and V 0 bases, and 6 bases lay outside the gene matches. This CDR3 has 16 amino acids. Germline assignment: CDR1 ENHRY and CDR2 SYGVKD. DNA for the CDR3: TGTGCCATCAGTGAGTCCCCGGGACAGGGATACTACGAGCAGTACTTC. Amino acid sequence: CAISESPGQGYYEQYF.

This chain connects TRBV15 to TRBJ2-7; D is uncertain. The CDR3 has 14 amino acids. The germline V gene has CDR1 LNHNV and CDR2 YYDKDF (reference sequence). V gave up 0 bases and J gave up 7 bases, with 13 bases separating them. The CDR3 nucleotides read TGTGCCACCAGCAGAGATCAGGTCCCCGCGGAGCAGTACTTC. Its protein is CATSRDQVPAEQYF.

This clonotype was counted many times. This sequence joins TRBV7-2 and TRBJ1-2; the D gene is possibly TRBD1 (6 bases). The CDR3 is 14 amino acids. CDR1 SGHTA and CDR2 FQGNSA come from the germline V gene. The ends were cut back, 8 bases at V and 1 base at J, with 14 bases in the middle. DNA for the CDR3: TGTGCCAGCGGACCTCGGACAGTTAACTATGGCTACACCTTC. Translation: CASGPRTVNYGYTF.

This chain links TRBV7-9 with TRBJ1-3; 7 nucleotides agree with TRBD1. The CDR3 is 16 residues long. The germline V gene has CDR1 SEHNR and CDR2 FQNEAQ (reference sequence). Losses at the gene ends were 6 bases for V and 2 bases for J; bases not matched to a gene: 10. CDR3 nucleotide sequence: TGTGCCAGCAGTTCCCATCCGACAGGGACTGGAAACACCATATATTTT. Translating gives CASSSHPTGTGNTIYF.